This T cell receptor (beta chain) emerged from a study of shared clonotypes between healthy human individuals (dated by TCRdb to about 2020). In terms of the full investigation: The cohort comprised two women and a few men aged 18 to 49 years. For each donor, CD4 naive and CD4 memory were each given three plates, CD8 naive was given two plates, and CD8 memory was given one plate. To estimate repertoire size and how much clonotypes are shared between individuals, the study performed deep sequencing of blood TCR repertoires from 4 to 6 healthy adults. To increase sequencing depth and limit assay-specific biases, TCR repertoire library preparation and sequencing were carried out by different laboratories using diverse techniques. Per donor, leukapheresis produced somewhere between about 0.94 and 10 billion PBMCs. What the authors observed across the whole study: Sharing across a few donors was observed for approximately 5% of naive CD4, under 4% of naive CD8, 2.3% of memory CD4, and around 0.4% of memory CD8 clonotypes. Only blood was sampled, and tissue TCR repertoires likely differ from those in blood. Compared with non-shared clonotypes, the clonotypes found in all four sorted-subset donors had higher generation probabilities. Because the study included only a small number of donors, the genetic and exposure-history diversity represented was limited. Rarefaction of sorted-subset datasets indicated incomplete sequencing despite the large sequencing depth. Naive subsets generally had larger estimated clonotype richness than memory subsets. Pairwise subsampling led to the expectation that sequencing depth would affect the degree of clonotype sharing among donors.

Donors were healthy HIV-negative adults with no recently reported acute infections or vaccinations. All donors were Caucasian adults living in Nashville, Tennessee, USA. Magnetic negative selection was used to enrich CD4+ T cells, after which naive cells were positively selected on CD45RA and the negative fraction became the memory subset. Blood was obtained by leukapheresis, after which PBMCs were separated by Ficoll-Histopaque density gradient centrifugation and cryopreserved in liquid nitrogen vapor phase. Analytical flow cytometry was used to check the purity and quantity of every magnetically sorted T cell population. From each sorted fraction, genomic DNA was isolated and quantified by UV absorbance on a Nanodrop 2000c. Using the deep immunoSEQ assay, TCR CDR3 regions were amplified from genomic DNA by multiplex PCR. For each cell subset, the extracted genomic DNA was distributed evenly across all wells of several immunoSEQ 96-well plates, and each plate served as one replicate. Each replicate PCR for sorted subsets received about 0.2 ug genomic DNA, equal to roughly 30,000 T cell genomes. Purified libraries were quantified with a Qubit 3.0 fluorometer, sized on a Bioanalyzer 2100, and re-quantified with the KAPA Library Quantification kit. Each immunoSEQ 96-well plate was sequenced on its own single-read 150-cycle Illumina NextSeq 550 flow cell. In the authors' own workflow: The immunoSEQ output contained only junctional sequences without quality scores, so filtering could not match that applied to full-length reads. Sequences were annotated with PyIR, a Python wrapper for IgBLAST v1.9, using IMGT germline references to assign V/J genes and CDR3. Reads were filtered out if the reads had weak V/J assignments (E-value above 1e-6), no CDR3, stop codons, out-of-frame junctions, or ambiguous translated residues. V3J clonotypes were defined as sequences sharing an identical inferred V gene, J gene, and CDR3 amino acid sequence. Percentage overlap between repertoires was calculated by dividing the number of shared unique clonotypes by the size of the smaller repertoire. Richness of each repertoire was evaluated using RTK rarefaction, the Chao1 estimator, and Recon v2.1 estimates of unobserved clonotypes. For all TCRbeta clonotypes obtained by the gDNA method from four donors, generation probabilities were computed with OLGA. Imported from immuneACCESS, the table was reduced by TCRdb to in-frame sequences with V and J called. These copies leave out some clones; in studies compared against another copy, an unresolved V gene accounts for under half, and the cause of the remainder is not known. That table gives V, J and clone size, and the DNA gave D and trimming. In this sample the table shows about 990,000 clones, roughly 74% of which occur a single time. Roughly 0.55% of the sample belongs to the ten largest clones.

Notes on this clone: Its antigen is not yet known. The sample holds no much larger clone one base away, and base qualities are not on file.

Reading the germline V gene gives CDR1 SNHLY and CDR2 FYNNEI. Trimming takes 2 bases from V and 1 base from J, and the germline ends sit 5 bases apart. Taken from cysteine to phenylalanine, the CDR3 has 14 residues. The retained sequence is limited to the CDR3, 42 bases, with the frame set at the first base. The sequenced material came from memory CD4+ T cells from PBMCs. The cell subset or site label here, explained by the study, means: CD45RA-negative fraction. This chain joins TRBV2 to TRBJ2-2; TRBD1 is a weak D gene call, 5 bases matching. This clonotype was obtained from a man aged 18 to 30 in good health. Some clones in this sample may be carry-over from other donors' samples. In nucleotides, the sequence is TGTGCCAGCAGTGAACAGGGGAACACCGGGGAGCTGTTTTTT. Its product reads: CASSEQGNTGELFF.